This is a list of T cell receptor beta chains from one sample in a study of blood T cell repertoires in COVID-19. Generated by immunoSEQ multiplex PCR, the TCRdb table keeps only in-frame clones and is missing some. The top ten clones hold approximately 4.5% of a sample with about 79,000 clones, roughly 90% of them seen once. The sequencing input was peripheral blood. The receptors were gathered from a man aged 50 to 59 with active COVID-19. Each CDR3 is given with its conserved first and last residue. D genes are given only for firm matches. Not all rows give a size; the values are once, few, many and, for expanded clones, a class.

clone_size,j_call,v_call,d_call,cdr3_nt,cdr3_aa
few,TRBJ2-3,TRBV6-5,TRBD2,TGTGCCAGCAGTTACAACCGCGGGGGGGCAGATACGCAGTATTTT,CASSYNRGGADTQYF
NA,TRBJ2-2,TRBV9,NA,TGTGCCAGCAGCGCCCGGGGGTACAACACCGGGGAGCTGTTTTTT,CASSARGYNTGELFF
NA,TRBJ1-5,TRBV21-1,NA,TGTGCCAGCAGCACTGGACAGTTGGTATTTCGGCAGCCCCAGCATTTT,CASSTGQLVFRQPQHF
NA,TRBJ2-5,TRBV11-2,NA,TGTGCCAGCAGCTTAGATTACACAGCCCAAGAGACCCAGTACTTC,CASSLDYTAQETQYF
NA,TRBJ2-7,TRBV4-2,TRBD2,TGTGCCAGCCCCGGGCGACTAGCGGGAGTCTGCGAGCAGTACTTC,CASPGRLAGVCEQYF
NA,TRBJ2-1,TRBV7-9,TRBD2,TGTGCCAGCAGCTTTAGCGGGAGGGACATCGATGAGCAGTTCTTC,CASSFSGRDIDEQFF
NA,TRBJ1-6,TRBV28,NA,TGTGCCAGCAGTTTGGATATCTCTTGGGCTAATAATGGTTCACCCCTCCACTTT,CASSLDISWANNGSPLHF
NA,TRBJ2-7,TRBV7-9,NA,TGTGCCAGCAGCTTAGCGGGAGTGAGCGAGCAGTACTTC,CASSLAGVSEQYF
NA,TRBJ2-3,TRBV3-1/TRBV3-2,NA,TGTGCCAGCAGCCAAGCGACAGATACGCAGTATTTT,CASSQATDTQYF
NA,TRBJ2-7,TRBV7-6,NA,TGTGCCAGCAGCACTTCTCCCGGGACTCAGGGTCACGAGCAGTACTTC,CASSTSPGTQGHEQYF
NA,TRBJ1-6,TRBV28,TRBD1,TGTGCCAGCACGACAGGGAGTTACGCCTATAATTCACCCCTCCACTTT,CASTTGSYAYNSPLHF
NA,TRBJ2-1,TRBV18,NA,TGTGCCAGCTCGTCTTCGAGCTCCTACAATGAGCAGTTCTTC,CASSSSSSYNEQFF
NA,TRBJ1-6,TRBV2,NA,TGTGCCAGCATACGGGGAGTTTTAAGCTCCTATAATTCACCCCTCCACTTT,CASIRGVLSSYNSPLHF
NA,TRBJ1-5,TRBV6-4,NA,TGTGCCAGCAGTGATTCAGGGGGCAATCAGCCCCAGCATTTT,CASSDSGGNQPQHF
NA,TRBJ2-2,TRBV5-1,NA,TGCGCCAGCAGCTTGGTGGCGGGTAACACCGGGGAGCTGTTTTTT,CASSLVAGNTGELFF
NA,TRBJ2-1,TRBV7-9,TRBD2,TGTGCCAGCCTGCCGGGGACTAGCGCCTCCTACAATGAGCAGTTCTTC,CASLPGTSASYNEQFF
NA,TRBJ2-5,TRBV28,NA,TGTGCCAGCAGTTCACCATTTCGCAGCGAAGAGACCCAGTACTTC,CASSSPFRSEETQYF
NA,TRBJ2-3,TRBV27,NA,TGTGCCAGCAGTGCGGGGTATACGCAGTATTTT,CASSAGYTQYF
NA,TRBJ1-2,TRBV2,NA,TGTGCCAGCAGCAGGGATTCGGTCTATGGCTACACCTTC,CASSRDSVYGYTF
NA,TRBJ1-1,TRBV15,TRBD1,TGTGCCACCAGCAGAAGAAACAGGGGCAACACTGAAGCTTTCTTT,CATSRRNRGNTEAFF
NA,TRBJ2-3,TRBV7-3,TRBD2,TGTGCCAGCAGCTTTCGGATTGGGACTAAGAGCACAGATACGCAGTATTTT,CASSFRIGTKSTDTQYF
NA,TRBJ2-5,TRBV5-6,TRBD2,TGTGCCAGCAGCTTATGGACTAGCGGCCGCCAAGATACCCAGTACTTC,CASSLWTSGRQDTQYF
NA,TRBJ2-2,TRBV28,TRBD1,TGTGCCAGCAGTCAAGCGACAGGGTGGGCCGGGGAGCTGTTTTTT,CASSQATGWAGELFF
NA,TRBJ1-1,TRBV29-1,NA,TGCAGCGCAGGTGAGGGAAAGAGTTCTGAAGCTTTCTTT,CSAGEGKSSEAFF
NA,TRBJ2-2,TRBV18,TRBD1,TGTGCCAGCTCACCGCCGGGACAGGGGTCCACCGGGGAGCTGTTTTTT,CASSPPGQGSTGELFF
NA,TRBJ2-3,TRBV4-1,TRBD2,TGCGCCAGCAGCCAAAGCCTAGCGGGACAGTCTAGCACAGATACGCAGTATTTT,CASSQSLAGQSSTDTQYF
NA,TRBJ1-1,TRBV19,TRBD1,TGTGCCAGTAGTGCACGGGACAGTAACATGAACACTGAAGCTTTCTTT,CASSARDSNMNTEAFF
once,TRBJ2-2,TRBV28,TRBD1,TGTGCCAGCAGCACCGGGACAGGGTCCTTATCCAACACCGGGGAGCTGTTTTTT,CASSTGTGSLSNTGELFF
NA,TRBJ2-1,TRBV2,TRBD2,TGTGCCAGCAGCCTTAGCGGGAGGGTCTACAATGAGCAGTTCTTC,CASSLSGRVYNEQFF
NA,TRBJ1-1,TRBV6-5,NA,TGTGCCAGCAGGGTGGGGAGGACTGAAGCTTTCTTT,CASRVGRTEAFF
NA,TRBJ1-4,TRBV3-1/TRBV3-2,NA,TGTGCCAGCAGTCAATCAGCCGCAGGTAATGAAAAACTGTTTTTT,CASSQSAAGNEKLFF
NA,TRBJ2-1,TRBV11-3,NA,TGTGCCAGCAGCGGGCCCACCAATGAGCAGTTCTTC,CASSGPTNEQFF
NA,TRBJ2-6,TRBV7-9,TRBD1,TGTGCCAGCAGCTTACCCAGGGGGCATTTGGGTGGGGCCAACGTCCTGACTTTC,CASSLPRGHLGGANVLTF
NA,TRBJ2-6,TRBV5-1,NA,TGCGCCAGGGGGCGGGACGGATCTCTTGACTCTGGGGCCAACGTCCTGACTTTC,CARGRDGSLDSGANVLTF
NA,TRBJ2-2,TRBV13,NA,TGTGCCAGCAGCACTTACAGGGTTGGAGCCACCGGGGAGCTGTTTTTT,CASSTYRVGATGELFF
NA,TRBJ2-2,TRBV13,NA,TGTGCCAGCAGCTTGGGGGGACACACCGGGGAGCTGTTTTTT,CASSLGGHTGELFF
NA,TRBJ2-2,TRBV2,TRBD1,TGTGCCAGCAGACAGGGGGCGGTCGCCACCGGGGAGCTGTTTTTT,CASRQGAVATGELFF
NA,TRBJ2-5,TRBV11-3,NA,TGTGCCAGCAGCTTACCGGAGACAGAGACCCAGTACTTC,CASSLPETETQYF
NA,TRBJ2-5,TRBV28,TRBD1,TGTGCCAGCAGCTTATTACCTACAGGGGGCGGCGAGACCCAGTACTTC,CASSLLPTGGGETQYF
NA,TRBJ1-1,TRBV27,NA,TGTGCCAGCAGTTTATTGGGCGACAGTGAAGCTTTCTTT,CASSLLGDSEAFF
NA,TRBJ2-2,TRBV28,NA,TGTGCCAGCAGGAGGAGGGGGAACACCGGGGAGCTGTTTTTT,CASRRRGNTGELFF
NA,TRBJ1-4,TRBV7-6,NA,TGTGCCAGCAGCTTAGGTTGGGCAAATAATGAAAAACTGTTTTTT,CASSLGWANNEKLFF
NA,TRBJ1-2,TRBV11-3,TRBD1,TGTGCCAGCAGCCCATCCGGGACAGGGGCCTATGGCTACACCTTC,CASSPSGTGAYGYTF
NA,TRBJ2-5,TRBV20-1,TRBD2,TGCAGTGCTAGTGGCCTAGCGGGCGGCGAGACCCAGTACTTC,CSASGLAGGETQYF
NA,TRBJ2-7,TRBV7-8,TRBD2,TGTGCCAGCAGCTTAAGCGGGAGCGCCGAGCAGTACTTC,CASSLSGSAEQYF
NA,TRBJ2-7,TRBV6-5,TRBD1,TGTGCCACCAAGTGGGGAGACAGGGGCTCCTACGAGCAGTACTTC,CATKWGDRGSYEQYF
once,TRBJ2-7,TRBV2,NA,TGTGCCAGCAGGGCACCTGTTCTCCCCGAGCAGTACTTC,CASRAPVLPEQYF